This TCR beta chain was captured in a study of early stage breast cancer tumors. Study context: Of about 17 invasive breast tumors, about a dozen were hormone receptor-positive, HER2-negative.

Germline V gene data show CDR1 as SNHLY and CDR2 as FYNNEI. This CDR3 region has 14 residues. Trimming stripped 2 bases from V and 6 bases from J, with 8 bases between. Here immunoSEQ multiplex PCR was the method, and the copy in TCRdb shows in-frame clones only, minus some. The sample shows about 17,000 clones, around four fifths of them seen only once. As for this clone: Its antigen is not identified.

Regarding the study as a whole: Tumors had approximately 2.5-fold higher T cell density than normal breast. Enriched TCRB sequences shared across patients were mostly commonly generated sequences. Blood repertoires resembled normal breast more than tumor.

V gene TRBV2 combines with J gene TRBJ1-6, with no clear D. The origin of this receptor is a person aged 70 to 85 with breast cancer. Sequencing was performed on blood. CDR3 in DNA: TGTGCCAGCAGTGAACGAGCGGCTAATTCACCCCTCCACTTT. Amino acids: CASSERAANSPLHF.